The present entry profiles one T cell receptor (beta chain) with its context. The antigen is unknown. Recipients boosted at about 4 weeks or about 12 weeks are pooled. The sample is drawn from a study of T cell responses to AZD1222 COVID-19 vaccine. Study results and limitations: Two doses of AZD1222 preceded a rise in Spike-specific TCR breadth and depth. Seropositive at baseline were only 5 or 6 AZD1222 recipients.

Measured with immunoSEQ multiplex PCR; TCRdb has only the in-frame clones, and not every one. The sample lists under 90,000 clones, approximately 85% seen once, with around 9.3% in the top ten. V was trimmed by 0 bases and J by 0 bases, leaving 11 bases between them. Looked up from germline, CDR1 is GTSNPN and CDR2 is SVGIG (reference sequence). The CDR3 totals 16 residues. This specimen consisted of peripheral blood, obtained 28 days after the second AZD1222 dose. The chain combines TRBV30 with TRBJ1-4; unclear D gene. This receptor was obtained from an adult who received the AZD1222 COVID-19 vaccine. In DNA, the CDR3 is TGTGCCTGGAGTGTACAGTTACTATCAACTAATGAAAAACTGTTTTTT. This codes for CAWSVQLLSTNEKLFF.